This T cell receptor (beta chain) was documented in a study of response to subunit inactivated influenza vaccine. TCRdb reprocessed the RT-PCR reads with MiXCR, giving one entry per CDR3 protein. The sample lists more than 500,000 distinct CDR3 sequences, approximately 10% occurring once. The germline V gene encodes CDR1 SGHRS and CDR2 YFSETQ. This CDR3 spans 16 amino acids. V was pared by 2 bases and J by 0 bases, with 9 bases between. The sample was also linked to a second study, of T cells expressing NK-cell markers. Per that study: Generation of TCR beta cDNA was performed by 5'RACE template switching incorporating UMIs. It was sorted CD3+CD56+NKG2C+, CD3+CD56+NKG2C- and CD3+CD56-NKG2C+ T cells that supplied the TCR beta repertoires. The leading position in the CD3+CD56-NKG2C+ fraction of four donors also went to these clonotypes.

Sequences were derived from PBMCs from blood, sampled on the day of vaccination. This TCR came from a man aged 50 to 60 who received an inactivated influenza vaccine. The V gene is TRBV5-1, the J gene TRBJ2-6; no clear D gene. CDR3 bases: TGCGCCAGCAGCTTTACACCCGGCTCTGGGGCCAACGTCCTGACTTTC. This translates into CASSFTPGSGANVLTF.